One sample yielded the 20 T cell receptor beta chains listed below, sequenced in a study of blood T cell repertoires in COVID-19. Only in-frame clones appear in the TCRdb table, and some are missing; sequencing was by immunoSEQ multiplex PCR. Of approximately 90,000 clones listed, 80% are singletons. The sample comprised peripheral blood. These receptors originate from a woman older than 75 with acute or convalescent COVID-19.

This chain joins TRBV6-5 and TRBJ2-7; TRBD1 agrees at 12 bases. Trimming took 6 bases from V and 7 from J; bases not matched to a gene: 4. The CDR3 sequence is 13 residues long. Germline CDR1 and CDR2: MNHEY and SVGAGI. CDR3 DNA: TGTGCCAGCAGCCGGGACAGGGGGCGTGAGCAGTACTTC. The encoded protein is CASSRDRGREQYF.

The CDR3 sequence: CASSLVGRDNSPLHF. CDR3 DNA: TGCGCCAGCAGCTTGGTCGGCAGGGATAATTCACCCCTCCACTTT. V is TRBV5-1 and J is TRBJ1-6, with D maybe TRBD1 (5 bases). Per germline, CDR1 SGHRS and CDR2 YFSETQ. This CDR3 comprises 15 residues. The germline V and J ends were trimmed by 0 bases and 5 bases, with 9 bases remaining between them.

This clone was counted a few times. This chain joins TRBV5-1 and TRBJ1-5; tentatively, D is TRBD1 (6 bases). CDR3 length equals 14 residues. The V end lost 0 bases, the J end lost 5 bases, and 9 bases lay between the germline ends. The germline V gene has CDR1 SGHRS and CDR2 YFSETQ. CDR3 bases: TGCGCCAGCAGCTTGGGAGGGGGAGATCAGCCCCAGCATTTT. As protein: CASSLGGGDQPQHF.

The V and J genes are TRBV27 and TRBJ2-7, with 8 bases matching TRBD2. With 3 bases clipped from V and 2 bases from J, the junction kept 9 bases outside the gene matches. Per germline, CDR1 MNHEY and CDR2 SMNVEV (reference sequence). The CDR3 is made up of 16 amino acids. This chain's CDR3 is CASSFKAGVGTYEQYF. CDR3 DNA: TGTGCCAGCAGTTTCAAAGCGGGAGTCGGAACCTACGAGCAGTACTTC.

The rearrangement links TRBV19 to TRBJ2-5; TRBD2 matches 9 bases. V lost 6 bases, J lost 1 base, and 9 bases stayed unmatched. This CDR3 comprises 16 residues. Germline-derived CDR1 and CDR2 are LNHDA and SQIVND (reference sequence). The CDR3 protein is CASSPNSGGLQETQYF. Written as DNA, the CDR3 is TGTGCCAGTAGCCCGAATAGCGGGGGACTCCAAGAGACCCAGTACTTC.

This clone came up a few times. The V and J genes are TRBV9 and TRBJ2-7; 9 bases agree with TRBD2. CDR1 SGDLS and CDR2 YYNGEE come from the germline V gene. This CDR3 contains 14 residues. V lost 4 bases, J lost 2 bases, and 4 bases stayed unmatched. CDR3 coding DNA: TGTGCCAGCAGCCCTAGCGGGACCGCCTACGAGCAGTACTTC. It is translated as CASSPSGTAYEQYF.

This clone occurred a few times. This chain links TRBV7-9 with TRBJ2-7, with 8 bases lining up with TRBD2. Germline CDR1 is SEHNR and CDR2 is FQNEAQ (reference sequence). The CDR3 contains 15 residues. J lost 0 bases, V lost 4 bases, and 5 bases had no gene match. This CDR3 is CASSSTSGPSYEQYF. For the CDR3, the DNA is TGTGCCAGCAGCTCAACTAGCGGACCCTCCTACGAGCAGTACTTC.

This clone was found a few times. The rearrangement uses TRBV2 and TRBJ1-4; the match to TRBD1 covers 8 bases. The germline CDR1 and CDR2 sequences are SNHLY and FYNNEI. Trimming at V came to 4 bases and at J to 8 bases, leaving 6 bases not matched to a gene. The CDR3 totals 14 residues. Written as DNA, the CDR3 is TGTGCCAGCAGTGCATTACGGACAGGGGAAAAACTGTTTTTT. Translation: CASSALRTGEKLFF.

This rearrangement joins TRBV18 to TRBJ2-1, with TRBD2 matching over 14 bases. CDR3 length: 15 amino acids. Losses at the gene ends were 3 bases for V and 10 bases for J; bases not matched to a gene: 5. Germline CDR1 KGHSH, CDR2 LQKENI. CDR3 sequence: CASSPGLAGGEEQFF. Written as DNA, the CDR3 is TGTGCCAGCTCACCCGGACTAGCGGGAGGTGAGGAGCAGTTCTTC.

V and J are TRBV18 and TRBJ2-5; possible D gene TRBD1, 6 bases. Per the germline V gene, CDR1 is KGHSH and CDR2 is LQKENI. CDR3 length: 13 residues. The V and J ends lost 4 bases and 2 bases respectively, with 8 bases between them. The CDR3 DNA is TGTGCCAGCTCACAGGGACAACAAGAGACCCAGTACTTC. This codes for CASSQGQQETQYF.

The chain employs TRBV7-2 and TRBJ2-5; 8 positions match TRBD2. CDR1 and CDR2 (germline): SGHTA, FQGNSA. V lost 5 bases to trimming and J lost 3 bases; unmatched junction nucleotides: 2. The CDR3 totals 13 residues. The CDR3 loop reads CASSHSGEETQYF. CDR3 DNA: TGTGCCAGCAGCCATAGCGGGGAAGAGACCCAGTACTTC. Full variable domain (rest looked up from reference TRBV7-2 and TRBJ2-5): GAGVSQSPSNKVTEKGKDVELRCDPISGHTALYWYRQSLGQGLEFLIYFQGNSAPDKSGLPSDRFSAERTGGSVSTLTIQRTQQEDSAVYLCASSHSGEETQYFGPGTRLLVL.

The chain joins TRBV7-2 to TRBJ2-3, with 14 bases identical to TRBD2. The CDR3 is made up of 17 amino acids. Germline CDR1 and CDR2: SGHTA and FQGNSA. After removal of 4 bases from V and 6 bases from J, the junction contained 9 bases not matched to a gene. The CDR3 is CASSSRGRTSGRDTQYF. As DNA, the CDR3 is TGTGCCAGCAGCTCCAGGGGCCGGACTAGCGGGAGGGATACGCAGTATTTT.

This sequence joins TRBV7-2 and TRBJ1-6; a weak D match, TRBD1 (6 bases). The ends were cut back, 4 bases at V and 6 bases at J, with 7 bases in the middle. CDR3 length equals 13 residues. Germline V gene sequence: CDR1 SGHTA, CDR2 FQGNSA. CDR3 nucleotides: TGTGCCAGCAGCTCCAGGGGTAATTCACCCCTCCACTTT. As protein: CASSSRGNSPLHF. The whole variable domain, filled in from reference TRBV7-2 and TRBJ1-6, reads GAGVSQSPSNKVTEKGKDVELRCDPISGHTALYWYRQSLGQGLEFLIYFQGNSAPDKSGLPSDRFSAERTGGSVSTLTIQRTQQEDSAVYLCASSSRGNSPLHFGNGTRLTVT.

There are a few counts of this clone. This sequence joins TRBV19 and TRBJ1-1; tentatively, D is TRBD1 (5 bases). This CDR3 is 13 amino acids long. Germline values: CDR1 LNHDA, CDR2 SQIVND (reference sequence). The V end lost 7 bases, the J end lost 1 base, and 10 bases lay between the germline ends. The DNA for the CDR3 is TGTGCCAGTAACCGAGACAGGAACACTGAAGCTTTCTTT. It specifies CASNRDRNTEAFF.

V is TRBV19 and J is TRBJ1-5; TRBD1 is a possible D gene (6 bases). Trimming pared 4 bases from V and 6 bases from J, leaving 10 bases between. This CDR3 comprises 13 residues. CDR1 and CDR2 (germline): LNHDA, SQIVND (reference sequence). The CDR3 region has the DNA TGTGCCAGTAGTAAGCAGGGGAGTCAGCCCCAGCATTTT. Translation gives CASSKQGSQPQHF. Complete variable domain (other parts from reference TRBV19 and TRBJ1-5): DGGITQSPKYLFRKEGQNVTLSCEQNLNHDAMYWYRQDPGQGLRLIYYSQIVNDFQKGDIAEGYSVSREKKESFPLTVTSAQKNPTAFYLCASSKQGSQPQHFGDGTRLSIL.

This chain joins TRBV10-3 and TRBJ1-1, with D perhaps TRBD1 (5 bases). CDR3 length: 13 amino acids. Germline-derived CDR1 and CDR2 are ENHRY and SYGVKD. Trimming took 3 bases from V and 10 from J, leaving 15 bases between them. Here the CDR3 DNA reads TGTGCCATCAGTGAATGGAGGGGCATAGGAGCTTTCTTT. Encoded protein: CAISEWRGIGAFF.

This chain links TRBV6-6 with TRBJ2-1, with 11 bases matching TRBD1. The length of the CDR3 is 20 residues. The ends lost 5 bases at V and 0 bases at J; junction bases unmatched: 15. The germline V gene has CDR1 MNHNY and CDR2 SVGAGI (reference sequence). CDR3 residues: CASSPRTGGWASFSYNEQFF. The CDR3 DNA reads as TGTGCCAGCAGTCCGAGGACAGGGGGCTGGGCTAGCTTCTCCTACAATGAGCAGTTCTTC.

This CDR3 reads CASSRQSEQYF. In nucleotides, the CDR3 is TGTGCCAGCAGCAGACAGAGCGAGCAGTACTTC. V and J are TRBV11-2 and TRBJ2-7, with D maybe TRBD1 (5 bases). The CDR3 length is 11 residues. The germline V and J ends were trimmed by 5 bases and 6 bases, with 8 bases remaining between them. Germline V gene lookup returns CDR1 SGHAT and CDR2 FQNNGV.

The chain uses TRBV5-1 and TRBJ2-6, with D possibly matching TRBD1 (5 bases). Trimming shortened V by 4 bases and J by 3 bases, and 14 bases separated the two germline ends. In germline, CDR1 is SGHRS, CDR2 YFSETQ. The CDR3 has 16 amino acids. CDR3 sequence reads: CASSLGQDGGANVLTF. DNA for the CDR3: TGCGCCAGCAGCCTCGGACAAGACGGTGGGGCCAACGTCCTGACTTTC.

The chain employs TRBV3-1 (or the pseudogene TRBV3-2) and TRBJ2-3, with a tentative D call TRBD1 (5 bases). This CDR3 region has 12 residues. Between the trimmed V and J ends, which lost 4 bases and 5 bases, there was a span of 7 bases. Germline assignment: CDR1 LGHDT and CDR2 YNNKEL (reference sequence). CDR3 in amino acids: CASSPQGDTQYF. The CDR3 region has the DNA TGTGCCAGCAGCCCCCAGGGAGATACGCAGTATTTT.